Here is one T cell receptor beta chain with its context. The antigen remains unidentified. Assay used: immunoSEQ multiplex PCR; TCRdb lists only in-frame clones, some missing. The sample holds 87,000 or so clones, around 88% seen once. The data belong to a study of radiation and T cells in renal cell carcinoma. Study conclusions and caveats: In blood, top tumor clones expanded by 2 weeks, shrinking by 4.

The J segment lost 5 bases and the V segment lost 10 bases, leaving 11 bases of the junction unmatched. This CDR3 has 14 amino acids. CDR1 is ENHRY, CDR2 SYGVKD, per germline. Stated time point: baseline pretreatment blood. Treatment of the sample: 15 Gy SBRT to primary tumor, nephrectomy 4 weeks later. Clear cell pathology was present in this patient's renal cell carcinoma. The chain employs TRBV10-3 and TRBJ2-5; 9 nucleotides match TRBD1. Sample: blood, taken from a patient whose treatment included radiotherapy and nephrectomy. This sequence originates from a man aged 50-59 years with renal cell carcinoma. The CDR3 sequence is CATGLQGALETQYF. CDR3 bases: TGTGCCACGGGACTACAGGGGGCGTTGGAGACCCAGTACTTC.